Listed below are T cell receptor beta chains from one sample, sequenced in a study of blood T cell repertoires in COVID-19. Generated by immunoSEQ multiplex PCR, the TCRdb table keeps only in-frame clones and is missing some. The table records about 170,000 clones, approximately 83% of them present only once. Sequencing used peripheral blood. The receptor source for this set is an elderly woman with active or convalescent COVID-19. Each CDR3 is given with its conserved first and last residue. D genes are given only for firm matches. The listing skips clone size in some rows; elsewhere it reads once, few, many or a size class.

V	J	size	D	DNA	CDR3
TRBV29-1	TRBJ1-2	-	-	TGCAGCGTAGGGACACTAAACTATGGCTACACCTTC	CSVGTLNYGYTF
TRBV4-3	TRBJ1-2	-	-	TGCGCCAGCAGCCAAGATCGGGAGGTGCTTAACTATGGCTACACCTTC	CASSQDREVLNYGYTF
TRBV27	TRBJ1-2	-	-	TGTGCCAGCAGTTTGCTGGGGGCTGGCGCTAACTATGGCTACACCTTC	CASSLLGAGANYGYTF
TRBV4-1	TRBJ1-2	once	-	TGCGCCAGCAGCCCAGGGCCCCTAGGATATGGCTACACCTTC	CASSPGPLGYGYTF
TRBV19	TRBJ2-7	-	-	TGTGCCAGCGGAGACGGCCGCATGAGCGAGCAGTACTTC	CASGDGRMSEQYF
TRBV12-3/TRBV12-4	TRBJ2-7	few	TRBD2	TGTGCCAGCAGTTTAACTAGCGGAAAGCAGTACTTC	CASSLTSGKQYF
TRBV18	TRBJ2-3	-	TRBD2	TGTGCCAGCTATCGGCCCGGGACTAGCAAAGATTTT	CASYRPGTSKDF
TRBV28	TRBJ1-4	-	-	TGTGCCAGCAGTGAAACAGGGCCGAATGAAAAACTGTTTTTT	CASSETGPNEKLFF
TRBV6-5	TRBJ2-7	-	TRBD1	TGTGCCAGCAGCCCAGACAGGGGAAAGCAGTACTTC	CASSPDRGKQYF
TRBV7-2	TRBJ1-1	-	-	TGTGCCAGCAGCTTAGGGACACATTACACTGAAGCTTTCTTT	CASSLGTHYTEAFF
TRBV5-1	TRBJ2-2	once	-	TGCGCCAGCAGCTTGGATGGTCAGGGGGGCACCGGGGAGCTGTTTTTT	CASSLDGQGGTGELFF
TRBV19	TRBJ1-2	-	TRBD1	TGTGCCAGTAGTACCCTCACAGGGGGCAGGGGCTATGGCTACACCTTC	CASSTLTGGRGYGYTF
TRBV5-1	TRBJ2-2	-	TRBD1	TGCGCCAGCAGCTTCCTTGAACAGGGGGCCGGGGAGCTGTTTTTT	CASSFLEQGAGELFF
TRBV6-2/TRBV6-3	TRBJ2-1	-	TRBD2	TGTGCCAGCAGTCTTGGGTGGCGGGGGGCCACAAGCTCCTACAATGAGCAGTTCTTC	CASSLGWRGATSSYNEQFF
TRBV12-5	TRBJ1-5	-	-	TGTGCTAGTGGTTTGGTGGGGGGGAGCAATCAGCCCCAGCATTTT	CASGLVGGSNQPQHF
TRBV5-5	TRBJ1-5	-	-	TGTGCCAGCAGCTTGGGAGCGGATCTCCGAACTCAGCCCCAGCATTTT	CASSLGADLRTQPQHF
TRBV5-6	TRBJ1-4	few	TRBD1	TGTGCCAGCAGGCGACAGGGTTCAACTAATGAAAAACTGTTTTTT	CASRRQGSTNEKLFF
TRBV5-1	TRBJ1-1	-	-	TGCGCCAGCAGCTCGGGACAGAACACTGAAGCTTTCTTT	CASSSGQNTEAFF
TRBV6-5	TRBJ1-3	-	-	TGTGCCAGCAGTTATCACGGGTCCGGAAACACCATATATTTT	CASSYHGSGNTIYF
TRBV29-1	TRBJ1-4	few	TRBD1	TGCAGCGTTAAGACCACAGGGGGCGAAAAACTGTTTTTT	CSVKTTGGEKLFF
TRBV5-1	TRBJ2-5	few	TRBD2	TGCGCCAGCAGCTTGGGGGGGACTAGCGGGCAAGAGACCCAGTACTTC	CASSLGGTSGQETQYF
TRBV18	TRBJ1-2	-	TRBD1	TGTGCCAGCTCACCAACAGGGGCCGACTATGGCTACACCTTC	CASSPTGADYGYTF
TRBV5-6	TRBJ2-1	-	-	TGTGCCAGCAGCATCGACAGGCCCTTGGGCAATGAGCAGTTCTTC	CASSIDRPLGNEQFF
TRBV14	TRBJ2-5	few	-	TGTGCCAGCAGCCAAGATGGGCGGGCACAAGAGACCCAGTACTTC	CASSQDGRAQETQYF
TRBV3-1/TRBV3-2	TRBJ2-1	-	TRBD2	TGTGCCAGCAGCCAAGATCCTTGGAGGCTAGCGGGGGCCTCCTACAATGAGCAGTTCTTC	CASSQDPWRLAGASYNEQFF
TRBV6-6	TRBJ2-7	-	TRBD1	TGTGCCAGCAGTTACTCCGGGACAGGGGACTACGAGCAGTACTTC	CASSYSGTGDYEQYF
TRBV4-1	TRBJ1-3	-	TRBD1	TGCGCCAGCAGCCAAGCTGACAGGGCCGGCGGAAACACCATATATTTT	CASSQADRAGGNTIYF
TRBV2	TRBJ2-7	once	TRBD1	TGTGCCAGCATCTCGGACAGGGTGGGTTTGCGGGAGCAGTACTTC	CASISDRVGLREQYF